The rows below give T cell receptor beta chains drawn from one sample of a study of shared clonotypes between healthy human individuals. Clones were sequenced by immunoSEQ multiplex PCR, and TCRdb holds only the in-frame ones, with some missing. The sample records over 2 million clones, approximately 94% being singletons. The source material was naive CD8+ T cells sorted from blood. The origin of the receptors is a man aged 18 to 35 in good health. Both conserved end residues are part of each CDR3. The D gene is left open where the match is weak. Only part of the rows carry a size: once, few, many, or a class if the clone is expanded.

clone_size: NA
j_call: TRBJ2-1
d_call: NA
v_call: TRBV14
cdr3_nt: TGTGCCAGCAGCCAAGTCCCCCAGGGGCTCACCTACAATGAGCAGTTCTTC
cdr3_aa: CASSQVPQGLTYNEQFF

clone_size: NA
j_call: TRBJ1-1
d_call: NA
v_call: TRBV7-9
cdr3_nt: TGTGCCAGCAACGAATCGGGGGACACTGAAGCTTTCTTT
cdr3_aa: CASNESGDTEAFF

clone_size: NA
j_call: TRBJ2-7
d_call: TRBD2
v_call: TRBV2
cdr3_nt: TGTGCCAGCAAGAGACTAGCGGGAGTCGGTTCGGGGGAGCAGTACTTC
cdr3_aa: CASKRLAGVGSGEQYF

clone_size: NA
j_call: TRBJ1-1
d_call: TRBD1
v_call: TRBV2
cdr3_nt: TGTGCCAGCAGCAGGGGACAGGAAGCTTTCTTT
cdr3_aa: CASSRGQEAFF

clone_size: NA
j_call: TRBJ1-2
d_call: TRBD1
v_call: TRBV13
cdr3_nt: TGTGCCAGCACCGGGACAGGGGGTGGCTATGGCTACACCTTC
cdr3_aa: CASTGTGGGYGYTF

clone_size: NA
j_call: TRBJ1-3
d_call: NA
v_call: TRBV9
cdr3_nt: TGTGCCAGCAGCGTAGGAGGTCGGACCGGAGCCATATATTTT
cdr3_aa: CASSVGGRTGAIYF

clone_size: few
j_call: TRBJ1-5
d_call: NA
v_call: TRBV10-3
cdr3_nt: TGTGCCATCAGTGAAAGAGGGCTCGGTCAGCCCCAGCATTTT
cdr3_aa: CAISERGLGQPQHF

clone_size: NA
j_call: TRBJ1-2
d_call: NA
v_call: TRBV4-1
cdr3_nt: TGCGCCAGCAGCCAAGCCGCCCCACAGGGTAGTTGGTATGGCTACACCTTC
cdr3_aa: CASSQAAPQGSWYGYTF

clone_size: once
j_call: TRBJ2-3
d_call: TRBD2
v_call: TRBV7-8
cdr3_nt: TGTGCCAGCAGCTTAGGGACTAGCGGGGGCCCCACAGATACGCAGTATTTT
cdr3_aa: CASSLGTSGGPTDTQYF

clone_size: NA
j_call: TRBJ2-2
d_call: NA
v_call: TRBV10-3
cdr3_nt: TGTGCCATCAGTGAGAGGGCACAGGGTGCGTCCGGGGAGCTGTTTTTT
cdr3_aa: CAISERAQGASGELFF

clone_size: NA
j_call: TRBJ1-1
d_call: NA
v_call: TRBV13
cdr3_nt: TGTGCCAGCAGCTTAGCCTTGTCAGGGAACACTGAAGCTTTCTTT
cdr3_aa: CASSLALSGNTEAFF

clone_size: NA
j_call: TRBJ1-6
d_call: NA
v_call: TRBV2
cdr3_nt: TGTGCCTGCGACCCAACAGGTTCCGAATCACCCCTCCACTTT
cdr3_aa: CACDPTGSESPLHF

clone_size: NA
j_call: TRBJ2-7
d_call: NA
v_call: TRBV5-5
cdr3_nt: TGTGCCAGCAGTGCTTCCGTGTCGTACGAGCAGTACTTC
cdr3_aa: CASSASVSYEQYF

clone_size: NA
j_call: TRBJ1-1
d_call: NA
v_call: TRBV5-1
cdr3_nt: TGCGCCAGCAGTGAGGCTCAGGGACTGAACACTGAAGCTTTCTTT
cdr3_aa: CASSEAQGLNTEAFF

clone_size: NA
j_call: TRBJ2-1
d_call: NA
v_call: TRBV27
cdr3_nt: TGTGCCAGCAGTTTATCCTCGTTCTATGAGCAGTTCTTC
cdr3_aa: CASSLSSFYEQFF

clone_size: NA
j_call: TRBJ1-1
d_call: NA
v_call: TRBV7-9
cdr3_nt: TGTGCCAGCAGCTTAGCGCAGGGCATGAACACTGAAGCTTTCTTT
cdr3_aa: CASSLAQGMNTEAFF

clone_size: NA
j_call: TRBJ1-5
d_call: NA
v_call: TRBV14
cdr3_nt: TGTGCCAGCAGCACCGATCAGGGTGCGCCCCAGCATTTT
cdr3_aa: CASSTDQGAPQHF

clone_size: once
j_call: TRBJ2-7
d_call: NA
v_call: TRBV10-1
cdr3_nt: TGCGCCAGCAGTGAGTCGAGGGGGTCCTACGAGCAGTACTTC
cdr3_aa: CASSESRGSYEQYF

clone_size: NA
j_call: TRBJ1-2
d_call: TRBD1
v_call: TRBV30
cdr3_nt: TGTGCCTGGGGGGACAGCTCTCTCTATGGCTACACCTTC
cdr3_aa: CAWGDSSLYGYTF

clone_size: NA
j_call: TRBJ2-2
d_call: TRBD1
v_call: TRBV2
cdr3_nt: TGTGCCAGCAGCGCGGGACAGGGCGACACCGGGGAGCTGTTTTTT
cdr3_aa: CASSAGQGDTGELFF

clone_size: once
j_call: TRBJ2-1
d_call: TRBD2
v_call: TRBV5-1
cdr3_nt: TGCGCCAGCAGCTGGTCTAGCGGGTCTTACAATGAGCAGTTCTTC
cdr3_aa: CASSWSSGSYNEQFF

clone_size: NA
j_call: TRBJ2-3
d_call: NA
v_call: TRBV7-6
cdr3_nt: TGTGCCAGCAGCTTAGTCGCAGGCCAACCCACAGATACGCAGTATTTT
cdr3_aa: CASSLVAGQPTDTQYF

clone_size: NA
j_call: TRBJ2-3
d_call: NA
v_call: TRBV29-1
cdr3_nt: TGCAGCGTTGAATTGGGTAGCACAGATACGCAGTATTTT
cdr3_aa: CSVELGSTDTQYF

clone_size: NA
j_call: TRBJ2-1
d_call: NA
v_call: TRBV7-7
cdr3_nt: TGTGCTAGCAGCTGGACCGAGAAGACCCCCTACAATGAGCAGTTCTTC
cdr3_aa: CASSWTEKTPYNEQFF

clone_size: NA
j_call: TRBJ2-3
d_call: NA
v_call: TRBV7-3
cdr3_nt: TGTGCCAGCAGCTCATACGGGACGGAGGGCACAGATACGCAGTATTTT
cdr3_aa: CASSSYGTEGTDTQYF

clone_size: NA
j_call: TRBJ2-5
d_call: TRBD1
v_call: TRBV6-5
cdr3_nt: TGTGCCAGCAGCTTGACAGGGACGCAAGAGACCCAGTACTTC
cdr3_aa: CASSLTGTQETQYF

clone_size: NA
j_call: TRBJ2-7
d_call: NA
v_call: TRBV4-1
cdr3_nt: TGCGCCAGCAGCCAAGAGATTCGGGAGATCTACGAGCAGTACTTC
cdr3_aa: CASSQEIREIYEQYF

clone_size: NA
j_call: TRBJ2-1
d_call: NA
v_call: TRBV27
cdr3_nt: TGTGCCACCGCCGAAGGGTGGGGCAATGAGCAGTTCTTC
cdr3_aa: CATAEGWGNEQFF

clone_size: NA
j_call: TRBJ1-2
d_call: TRBD1
v_call: TRBV28
cdr3_nt: TGTGCCAGCAGTTGGGGACAGGCGTATGGCTACACCTTC
cdr3_aa: CASSWGQAYGYTF

clone_size: NA
j_call: TRBJ1-6
d_call: TRBD1
v_call: TRBV10-3
cdr3_nt: TGTGCCATCAGTGACGGGACAGGGGAAGCACCCCTCCACTTT
cdr3_aa: CAISDGTGEAPLHF

clone_size: few
j_call: TRBJ2-7
d_call: NA
v_call: TRBV4-3
cdr3_nt: TGCGCCAGCAGCCAATTCAGGGATTACGAGCAGTACTTC
cdr3_aa: CASSQFRDYEQYF

clone_size: once
j_call: TRBJ2-2
d_call: NA
v_call: TRBV27
cdr3_nt: TGTGCCAGCAGTTTTTCTATTTCCGGGGAGCTGTTTTTT
cdr3_aa: CASSFSISGELFF

clone_size: NA
j_call: TRBJ2-7
d_call: NA
v_call: TRBV9
cdr3_nt: TGTGCCAGCAGCGTAGGGGCAGGGCCTGAGCAGTACTTC
cdr3_aa: CASSVGAGPEQYF

clone_size: NA
j_call: TRBJ1-1
d_call: NA
v_call: TRBV15
cdr3_nt: TGTGCCACCAGCAGAGACAGGGGTATGGCTGAAGCTTTCTTT
cdr3_aa: CATSRDRGMAEAFF

clone_size: once
j_call: TRBJ1-1
d_call: NA
v_call: TRBV4-3
cdr3_nt: TGCGCCAGCAGCCAAGTGGAGGGGGGGAACACTGAAGCTTTCTTT
cdr3_aa: CASSQVEGGNTEAFF

clone_size: NA
j_call: TRBJ1-1
d_call: NA
v_call: TRBV30
cdr3_nt: TGTGCCTGGACTGCCTCGACAGGCTTGAACACTGAAGCTTTCTTT
cdr3_aa: CAWTASTGLNTEAFF

clone_size: once
j_call: TRBJ1-1
d_call: NA
v_call: TRBV13
cdr3_nt: TGTGCCAGCAGCTCGAAAGGGCAAATCAGAACTGAAGCTTTCTTT
cdr3_aa: CASSSKGQIRTEAFF

clone_size: NA
j_call: TRBJ2-1
d_call: NA
v_call: TRBV5-4
cdr3_nt: TGTGCCAGCAGCTTGGGTGGTGCGATTCCCTACAATGAGCAGTTCTTC
cdr3_aa: CASSLGGAIPYNEQFF

clone_size: NA
j_call: TRBJ2-1
d_call: TRBD2
v_call: TRBV27
cdr3_nt: TGTGCCAGCAGTTATACCACCCTAGCGGGAGGGGGGGCCCTACACAATGAGCAGTTCTTC
cdr3_aa: CASSYTTLAGGGALHNEQFF

clone_size: NA
j_call: TRBJ2-7
d_call: TRBD2
v_call: TRBV28
cdr3_nt: TGTGCCAGCAGTCCGTCTGGGACTAGGAATGCCTACGAGCAGTACTTC
cdr3_aa: CASSPSGTRNAYEQYF

clone_size: NA
j_call: TRBJ1-2
d_call: NA
v_call: TRBV19
cdr3_nt: TGTGCCAGTTCTCTATTCGGGGGGGATGATTATGGCTACACCTTC
cdr3_aa: CASSLFGGDDYGYTF

clone_size: NA
j_call: TRBJ2-7
d_call: TRBD1
v_call: TRBV4-1
cdr3_nt: TGCGCCAGCAGCCAAGAGGATGGACAGGGGTACGAGCAGTACTTC
cdr3_aa: CASSQEDGQGYEQYF

clone_size: NA
j_call: TRBJ2-7
d_call: TRBD1
v_call: TRBV27
cdr3_nt: TGTGCCAGCAGTTTAAACAGGGGCGAGCAGTACTTC
cdr3_aa: CASSLNRGEQYF

clone_size: NA
j_call: TRBJ1-2
d_call: NA
v_call: TRBV6-4
cdr3_nt: TGTGCCAGCAGCCCGGGACAAACTCTTAACTATGGCTACACCTTC
cdr3_aa: CASSPGQTLNYGYTF

clone_size: NA
j_call: TRBJ2-1
d_call: TRBD1
v_call: TRBV5-1
cdr3_nt: TGCGCCAGCAGCACCTTTTACGGGACAGATGAGCAGTTCTTC
cdr3_aa: CASSTFYGTDEQFF

clone_size: NA
j_call: TRBJ1-1
d_call: NA
v_call: TRBV2
cdr3_nt: TGTGCCAGCACCGGAGATTTGAACACTGAAGCTTTCTTT
cdr3_aa: CASTGDLNTEAFF

clone_size: NA
j_call: TRBJ2-1
d_call: TRBD2
v_call: TRBV7-2
cdr3_nt: TGTGCCAGCAGGGGGGGACTAGAGTCCGGCAATGAGCAGTTCTTC
cdr3_aa: CASRGGLESGNEQFF

clone_size: few
j_call: TRBJ2-7
d_call: NA
v_call: TRBV29-1
cdr3_nt: TGCAGCGTTACCATTGACAGGATCTACGAGCAGTACTTC
cdr3_aa: CSVTIDRIYEQYF

clone_size: NA
j_call: TRBJ2-1
d_call: NA
v_call: TRBV11-1
cdr3_nt: TGTGCCAGCAGCAGATACAATGAGCAGTTCTTC
cdr3_aa: CASSRYNEQFF

clone_size: NA
j_call: TRBJ2-7
d_call: NA
v_call: TRBV4-1
cdr3_nt: TGCGCCAGCAGCCAAGTATACGGGGGACAGACGGTCTACGAGCAGTACTTC
cdr3_aa: CASSQVYGGQTVYEQYF

clone_size: NA
j_call: TRBJ2-2
d_call: NA
v_call: TRBV4-3
cdr3_nt: TGCGCCAGCAGCCAAGATGACGCTTGGGCTCGTACCGGGGAGCTGTTTTTT
cdr3_aa: CASSQDDAWARTGELFF

clone_size: NA
j_call: TRBJ1-5
d_call: NA
v_call: TRBV27
cdr3_nt: TGTGCCAGCAGTTTATCGTTGGGGGACATCAATCAGCCCCAGCATTTT
cdr3_aa: CASSLSLGDINQPQHF

clone_size: NA
j_call: TRBJ2-1
d_call: TRBD2
v_call: TRBV7-8
cdr3_nt: TGTGCCAGCAGCTTAGCGCTAGCGGGGGGGGCCTCCTACAATGAGCAGTTCTTC
cdr3_aa: CASSLALAGGASYNEQFF

clone_size: NA
j_call: TRBJ2-2
d_call: TRBD1
v_call: TRBV7-8
cdr3_nt: TGTGCCAGCAGCTTATCCGTGACAGGGGGCATCGGGGAGCTGTTTTTT
cdr3_aa: CASSLSVTGGIGELFF

clone_size: NA
j_call: TRBJ1-2
d_call: NA
v_call: TRBV19
cdr3_nt: TGTGCCAGTAGTATAGACGGGAGCACCTATGGCTACACCTTC
cdr3_aa: CASSIDGSTYGYTF